These 27 T cell receptor beta chains originate from one sample sequenced in a study of blood T cell repertoires in COVID-19. Measured with immunoSEQ multiplex PCR; TCRdb has only the in-frame clones, and not every one. The sample holds fewer than 80,000 clones, under 80% seen once. The sequenced sample consisted of peripheral blood. The receptors derive from a human donor in a cohort sampled during active COVID-19.

The chain couples TRBV5-8 to TRBJ2-1, with a weak D call TRBD1 (6 bases). Germline V gene lookup returns CDR1 SGHTS and CDR2 YDEGEE. Trimming shortened V by 1 base and J by 0 bases, and 17 bases separated the two germline ends. CDR3 length: 18 amino acids. DNA of the CDR3: TGTGCCAGCAGCTTGATGAGACAGGTTTACGGCTCCTACAATGAGCAGTTCTTC. Protein sequence: CASSLMRQVYGSYNEQFF. Full variable domain (remainder filled in from reference TRBV5-8 and TRBJ2-1): EAGVTQSPTHLIKTRGQQATLRCSPISGHTSVYWYQQALGLGLQFLLWYDEGEERNRGNFPPRFSGRQFPNYSSELNVNALELEDSALYLCASSLMRQVYGSYNEQFFGPGTRLTVL.

The chain carries TRBV5-1 and TRBJ2-7, with 9 bases matching TRBD1. There are 14 residues in the CDR3. With 4 bases clipped from V and 5 bases from J, the junction kept 7 bases outside the gene matches. CDR1 is SGHRS and CDR2 is YFSETQ in the germline V gene. CDR3 sequence (DNA): TGCGCCAGCAGCCCTCGGGACAGGGCCAACGAGCAGTACTTC. Protein product: CASSPRDRANEQYF.

The chain carries TRBV2 and TRBJ2-5; 8 bases agree with TRBD1. The trim removed 6 bases at V and 1 base at J, leaving 4 bases unmatched. Germline lookup yields CDR1 SNHLY and CDR2 FYNNEI. The CDR3 runs 14 residues. CDR3 protein: CASRATGGQETQYF. In nucleotides, the CDR3 is TGTGCCAGCAGGGCAACAGGGGGCCAAGAGACCCAGTACTTC.

The chain carries TRBV4-2 and TRBJ2-1, with D tentatively TRBD2 (6 bases). There are 17 residues in the CDR3. Trimming took 0 bases from V and 3 from J, leaving 15 bases between them. Germline V gives CDR1 LGHNA, CDR2 YNFKEQ. As DNA, the CDR3 is TGTGCCAGCAGCCAAGATAGGAGGGTTTCTCTCTACAATGAGCAGTTCTTC. This codes for CASSQDRRVSLYNEQFF.

The chain is built from TRBV5-1 and TRBJ2-7; 8 nucleotides align to TRBD1. The CDR3 runs to 14 residues. Germline loops: CDR1 SGHRS, CDR2 YFSETQ. V lost 4 bases to trimming and J lost 2 bases; unmatched junction nucleotides: 5. The CDR3 spells CASSPGQGPYEQYF. CDR3 coding DNA: TGCGCCAGCAGCCCCGGACAGGGTCCCTACGAGCAGTACTTC.

This clone has just a few counts. CDR3 DNA sequence: TGTGCCAGCAGCCCAACAAGGACTTCTGGAAACACCATATATTTT. Translation gives CASSPTRTSGNTIYF. The gene calls are TRBV9 and TRBJ1-3; D is uncertain. The V end lost 4 bases, the J end lost 1 base, and 12 bases lay between the germline ends. This CDR3 contains 15 residues. The germline V gene has CDR1 SGDLS and CDR2 YYNGEE.

The genes are TRBV2 and TRBJ2-2; the match to TRBD1 covers 8 bases. The CDR3 is made up of 13 amino acids. Germline V gives CDR1 SNHLY, CDR2 FYNNEI. V was pared by 6 bases and J by 6 bases, with 3 bases of the junction left unmatched. The CDR3 sequence is CASSRTGPGELFF. The CDR3 DNA is TGTGCCAGCAGCAGGACAGGGCCCGGGGAGCTGTTTTTT.

J is TRBJ1-5 and V is TRBV10-3; D gene ambiguous. The germline V gene has CDR1 ENHRY and CDR2 SYGVKD. The CDR3 length is 13 residues. V lost 10 bases, J lost 1 base, and 11 bases lay in between. The CDR3 is CATTYGSNQPQHF. The CDR3 DNA follows: TGTGCCACCACGTACGGGAGCAATCAGCCCCAGCATTTT.

The chain combines TRBV4-3 with TRBJ2-5, with TRBD1 identical over 7 bases. The CDR3 sequence is 12 residues long. The germline gives CDR1 LGHNA, CDR2 YSLEER. The J segment lost 12 bases and the V segment lost 1 base, leaving 5 bases of the junction unmatched. CDR3 residues: CASSQVGQSKYF. DNA of the CDR3: TGCGCCAGCAGCCAAGTGGGACAGTCTAAGTACTTC.

This chain links TRBV5-5 with TRBJ2-5, with D perhaps matching TRBD2 (5 bases). V was clipped by 0 bases and J by 4 bases, with 7 bases between them. The V gene's germline CDR1 is SGHKS and CDR2 YYEKEE (reference sequence). The CDR3 sequence is 13 residues long. CDR3 protein: CASSLGLAETQYF. CDR3 DNA sequence: TGTGCCAGCAGCTTGGGGCTAGCAGAGACCCAGTACTTC.

V usage is TRBV5-6 and J usage is TRBJ1-3, with unresolved D. The V end lost 2 bases, the J end lost 8 bases, and 11 bases lay between the germline ends. The V gene's germline CDR1 is SGHDT and CDR2 YYEEEE. The CDR3 extends over 13 amino acids. This CDR3 is CASSLVARDTIYF. CDR3 DNA sequence: TGTGCCAGCAGCTTAGTGGCTCGGGACACCATATATTTT.

The chain combines TRBV7-9 with TRBJ2-7; D possibly corresponds to TRBD1 (6 bases). Trimming took 0 bases from V and 3 from J, leaving 9 bases between them. The germline CDR1 and CDR2 sequences are SEHNR and FQNEAQ (reference sequence). The CDR3 is 14 residues long. DNA for the CDR3: TGTGCCAGCAGCTTAGCCAGGGGTTTCTACGAGCAGTACTTC. Translated, it gives CASSLARGFYEQYF. Full variable domain (remainder filled in from reference TRBV7-9 and TRBJ2-7): DTGVSQNPRHKITKRGQNVTFRCDPISEHNRLYWYRQTLGQGPEFLTYFQNEAQLEKSRLLSDRFSAERPKGSFSTLEIQRTEQGDSAMYLCASSLARGFYEQYFGPGTRLTVT.

The chain combines TRBV19 with TRBJ2-1; D is unresolved. The V end lost 3 bases, the J end lost 12 bases, and 9 bases lay between the germline ends. The CDR3 spans 11 residues. Looked up from germline, CDR1 is LNHDA and CDR2 is SQIVND (reference sequence). This CDR3 is CASSISRRQFF. DNA of the CDR3: TGTGCCAGTAGTATCTCCCGTAGGCAGTTCTTC.

The chain uses TRBV6-8 and TRBJ2-1; 7 bases line up with TRBD2. Germline assignment: CDR1 MNHGY and CDR2 SAAAGT. The CDR3 extends over 15 amino acids. J gave up 9 bases and V 5 bases, and 13 bases lay outside the gene matches. CDR3 nucleotide sequence: TGTGCCAGCAGTACCCCCTTCACTAGCGATGCTGAGCAGTTCTTC. Translation gives CASSTPFTSDAEQFF.

The chain couples TRBV7-6 to TRBJ1-3, with D possibly matching TRBD1 (5 bases). This CDR3 has 17 amino acids. Trimming took off 2 bases at V and 0 bases at J, with 14 bases between the two ends. Germline V gene sequence: CDR1 SGHVS, CDR2 FNYEAQ. CDR3 sequence: CASSLLEGPSSGNTIYF. DNA of the CDR3: TGTGCCAGCAGCTTATTGGAGGGGCCCAGCTCTGGAAACACCATATATTTT.

J is TRBJ2-5 and V is TRBV5-1, with D perhaps TRBD1 (6 bases). Germline V gene lookup returns CDR1 SGHRS and CDR2 YFSETQ. This CDR3 is 15 amino acids long. V was trimmed by 0 bases and J by 2 bases, leaving 11 bases between them. The CDR3 loop reads CASSLVGTYQETQYF. CDR3 nucleotide sequence: TGCGCCAGCAGCTTGGTCGGGACATATCAAGAGACCCAGTACTTC.

The chain combines TRBV19 with TRBJ2-1; 11 bases agree with TRBD2. Germline CDR1 and CDR2: LNHDA and SQIVND (reference sequence). The CDR3 runs to 15 residues. After removal of 7 bases from V and 4 bases from J, the junction contained 6 bases not matched to a gene. The CDR3 sequence is CASIETSGAYNEQFF. CDR3 nucleotide sequence: TGTGCCAGTATTGAGACTAGCGGGGCTTACAATGAGCAGTTCTTC.

The chain is built from TRBV4-2 and TRBJ2-5, with 11 nucleotides matching TRBD2. The CDR3 is 13 amino acids. The junction had 1 base not matched to a gene; V was cut back by 1 base and J by 9 bases. The germline V gene has CDR1 LGHNA and CDR2 YNFKEQ. CDR3 residues: CASSQVGLAAQYF. DNA of the CDR3: TGTGCCAGCAGCCAAGTGGGACTAGCGGCCCAGTACTTC.

The chain combines TRBV7-8 with TRBJ2-3, with D perhaps matching TRBD1 (6 bases). Trimming took off 7 bases at V and 4 bases at J, with 15 bases between the two ends. This CDR3 has 14 amino acids. The germline V gene encodes CDR1 SGHVS and CDR2 FQNEAQ. CDR3 DNA: TGTGCCAGCACCCAGGGGACCCCACCAGATACGCAGTATTTT. Translating gives CASTQGTPPDTQYF.

The V gene is TRBV6-2 or TRBV6-3, the J gene TRBJ2-6; D might be TRBD1 (5 bases). This CDR3 spans 16 amino acids. Trimming took off 2 bases at V and 4 bases at J, with 12 bases between the two ends. Germline V gene sequence: CDR1 MNHEY, CDR2 SVGEGT. DNA for the CDR3: TGTGCCAGCAGTTACCCTCCAGGGATCGGGGCCAACGTCCTGACTTTC. This sequence encodes CASSYPPGIGANVLTF.

This clone was observed a few times. The chain uses TRBV2 and TRBJ2-2; unclear D gene. The CDR3 is 13 residues long. V was trimmed by 6 bases and J by 2 bases, leaving 7 bases between them. Germline V gene lookup returns CDR1 SNHLY and CDR2 FYNNEI. CDR3 in amino acids: CASSAVNTGELFF. The CDR3 region has the DNA TGTGCCAGCAGCGCGGTAAACACCGGGGAGCTGTTTTTT.

The rearrangement links TRBV6-5 to TRBJ2-6, with D tentatively TRBD1 (5 bases). The germline V gene has CDR1 MNHEY and CDR2 SVGAGI. V dropped 6 bases and J dropped 3 bases, with 12 bases sitting between them. This CDR3 has 15 amino acids. CDR3 in DNA: TGTGCCAGCAGCTACCCTAGGGGTGGGGCCAACGTCCTGACTTTC. Residues: CASSYPRGGANVLTF.

The chain links TRBV5-1 to TRBJ1-3; 7 bases are a match to TRBD1. Trimming took 0 bases from V and 4 from J; bases not matched to a gene: 7. The CDR3 length is 16 residues. Germline V gene sequence: CDR1 SGHRS, CDR2 YFSETQ. CDR3 in amino acids: CASSLGPGTEGNTIYF. CDR3 DNA: TGCGCCAGCAGCTTGGGTCCCGGGACAGAGGGAAACACCATATATTTT.

V usage is TRBV6-1 and J usage is TRBJ2-2; D gene unclear. Germline CDR1 MNHNS, CDR2 SASEGT. CDR3 length equals 14 residues. Trimming left V 5 bases short and J 3 bases short, with 10 bases between. This CDR3 reads CASSPQRDTGELFF. CDR3 sequence (DNA): TGTGCCAGCAGTCCCCAGCGAGACACCGGGGAGCTGTTTTTT.

This clone was seen a few times. The chain links TRBV2 to TRBJ2-7; 7 bases are a match to TRBD2. Germline values: CDR1 SNHLY, CDR2 FYNNEI. Trimming took 2 bases from V and 0 from J; bases not matched to a gene: 1. This CDR3 has 14 amino acids. The CDR3 loop is CASSETSVSYEQYF. CDR3 in DNA: TGTGCCAGCAGTGAAACTAGCGTCTCCTACGAGCAGTACTTC.

J is TRBJ2-2 and V is TRBV5-1; 10 bases fit TRBD1. Germline-derived CDR1 and CDR2 are SGHRS and YFSETQ. The CDR3 contains 16 residues. V shed 4 bases, J shed 2 bases, and the junction held 5 bases outside the gene matches. The CDR3 DNA follows: TGCGCCAGCAGCCCGGGACAGGGGATCAACACCGGGGAGCTGTTTTTT. It encodes CASSPGQGINTGELFF.

The table lists this clone with a few counts. The gene calls are TRBV6-2 or TRBV6-3 and TRBJ2-4, with TRBD2 as a possible D gene (6 bases). Trimming shortened V by 4 bases and J by 5 bases, and 9 bases separated the two germline ends. Germline-derived CDR1 and CDR2 are MNHEY and SVGEGT. This CDR3 spans 13 amino acids. The DNA of the CDR3 is TGTGCCAGCAGTTGGACTACCCAAAACATTCAGTACTTC. This codes for CASSWTTQNIQYF.